These T cell receptor beta chains were read from a single sample in a study of radiotherapy plus CTLA-4 blockade in lung cancer. The protocol was immunoSEQ multiplex PCR, while the TCRdb copy is restricted to in-frame clones and leaves out a portion. The sample lists over 60,000 clones, more than 75% occurring once. Sequences were derived from peripheral blood, sampled from a patient treated with radiotherapy plus ipilimumab. The receptors stem from a human donor with non-small cell lung cancer who had stable disease on radiotherapy plus ipilimumab. CDR3s leave out the opening cysteine and the closing phenylalanine or tryptophan. A D gene is named only where the DNA matches it firmly.

v_gene: TRBV28; j_gene: TRBJ1-6; len: 13; d_gene: TRBD1; CDR3aa: ASSAIGTGNSPLH
v_gene: TRBV4-2; j_gene: TRBJ1-4; len: 15; d_gene: .; CDR3aa: ASSQAGSLGANEKLF
v_gene: TRBV6-5; j_gene: TRBJ2-1; len: 14; d_gene: TRBD2; CDR3aa: ASSSVGLAGADEQF
v_gene: TRBV6-5; j_gene: TRBJ2-1; len: 12; d_gene: TRBD1; CDR3aa: ASSRQGLNHEQF
v_gene: TRBV2; j_gene: TRBJ2-1; len: 19; d_gene: TRBD2; CDR3aa: ASSVNLDPWTSGGQYNEQF
v_gene: TRBV11-3; j_gene: TRBJ1-3; len: 12; d_gene: .; CDR3aa: ASSVTGFGNTIY
v_gene: TRBV28; j_gene: TRBJ2-1; len: 15; d_gene: TRBD1; CDR3aa: ASSSVTDRKGRNEQF
v_gene: TRBV27; j_gene: TRBJ2-2; len: 13; d_gene: TRBD2; CDR3aa: ASSRTSGNTGELF
v_gene: TRBV19; j_gene: TRBJ2-1; len: 13; d_gene: TRBD2; CDR3aa: ASRRTSGGNNEQF
v_gene: TRBV5-1; j_gene: TRBJ2-5; len: 13; d_gene: TRBD1; CDR3aa: ASSSGQGAGETQY
v_gene: TRBV23-1; j_gene: TRBJ2-7; len: 11; d_gene: .; CDR3aa: ASSQSPYFEQY
v_gene: TRBV19; j_gene: TRBJ2-2; len: 10; d_gene: .; CDR3aa: ASTFIAGELF
v_gene: TRBV30; j_gene: TRBJ1-2; len: 13; d_gene: .; CDR3aa: AWSVGSTNPYGYT
v_gene: TRBV9; j_gene: TRBJ1-1; len: 10; d_gene: .; CDR3aa: ASSLGNTEAF
v_gene: TRBV10-3; j_gene: TRBJ2-2; len: 12; d_gene: .; CDR3aa: AISEETRTGELF
v_gene: TRBV10-3; j_gene: TRBJ1-2; len: 13; d_gene: TRBD1; CDR3aa: AISELPGQGGSYT
v_gene: TRBV5-1; j_gene: TRBJ1-1; len: 15; d_gene: TRBD1; CDR3aa: ASSYVPGQGLGPEAF
v_gene: TRBV6-1; j_gene: TRBJ2-3; len: 11; d_gene: .; CDR3aa: ASSEWGPDTQY
v_gene: TRBV2; j_gene: TRBJ2-3; len: 12; d_gene: .; CDR3aa: ASRWGPSTDTQY
v_gene: TRBV6-1; j_gene: TRBJ1-6; len: 12; d_gene: .; CDR3aa: ASRPGPAHSPLH
v_gene: TRBV18; j_gene: TRBJ1-2; len: 11; d_gene: .; CDR3aa: ASSPRPVEGYT
v_gene: TRBV6-5; j_gene: TRBJ2-5; len: 14; d_gene: .; CDR3aa: ASSYVGGTSGETQY
v_gene: TRBV28; j_gene: TRBJ1-6; len: 13; d_gene: .; CDR3aa: ASSLFSGANSPLH
v_gene: TRBV30; j_gene: TRBJ1-3; len: 11; d_gene: .; CDR3aa: AWSIGTVNTIY
v_gene: TRBV7-2; j_gene: TRBJ1-4; len: 13; d_gene: TRBD1; CDR3aa: ASSRTTGDGEKLF
v_gene: TRBV5-6; j_gene: TRBJ2-2; len: 13; d_gene: TRBD1; CDR3aa: ASSHRTGWTGELF
v_gene: TRBV7-2; j_gene: TRBJ2-6; len: 13; d_gene: .; CDR3aa: ASSSGGAGANVLT
v_gene: TRBV11-3; j_gene: TRBJ2-2; len: 13; d_gene: .; CDR3aa: ASSLVAGPAGELF
v_gene: TRBV9; j_gene: TRBJ1-3; len: 14; d_gene: TRBD1; CDR3aa: ASSDRQGFSGNTIY
v_gene: TRBV7-2; j_gene: TRBJ2-1; len: 14; d_gene: TRBD2; CDR3aa: ASSRTSGSGYNEQF
v_gene: TRBV18; j_gene: TRBJ2-1; len: 12; d_gene: .; CDR3aa: ASSPPGIYNEQF
v_gene: TRBV9; j_gene: TRBJ1-1; len: 14; d_gene: .; CDR3aa: ASSAGGRGGSTEAF
v_gene: TRBV7-2; j_gene: TRBJ2-3; len: 14; d_gene: .; CDR3aa: ASSQNIGGSTDTQY
v_gene: TRBV5-5; j_gene: TRBJ2-6; len: 14; d_gene: .; CDR3aa: ASSLSGSSGANVLT
v_gene: TRBV4-2; j_gene: TRBJ2-1; len: 12; d_gene: .; CDR3aa: ASSHYAGEGEQF
v_gene: TRBV6-5; j_gene: TRBJ1-1; len: 12; d_gene: TRBD1; CDR3aa: ASSWTGLYTEAF
v_gene: TRBV7-9; j_gene: TRBJ2-2; len: 13; d_gene: TRBD2; CDR3aa: ASSSSGTRDGELF
v_gene: TRBV7-3; j_gene: TRBJ2-1; len: 11; d_gene: .; CDR3aa: ASSLARHNEQF
v_gene: TRBV10-1; j_gene: TRBJ2-1; len: 10; d_gene: .; CDR3aa: ARGRPYNEQF
v_gene: TRBV19; j_gene: TRBJ1-1; len: 13; d_gene: TRBD1; CDR3aa: ASSIFPGGNTEAF
v_gene: TRBV11-2; j_gene: TRBJ1-1; len: 11; d_gene: .; CDR3aa: ASSLVGLTEAF
v_gene: TRBV27; j_gene: TRBJ1-6; len: 14; d_gene: .; CDR3aa: ASSLFRGEFNSPLH
v_gene: TRBV27; j_gene: TRBJ1-2; len: 13; d_gene: .; CDR3aa: ASSTNRGRGGGYT
v_gene: TRBV30; j_gene: TRBJ1-2; len: 13; d_gene: .; CDR3aa: AWSSLGGSNYGYT
v_gene: TRBV5-1; j_gene: TRBJ2-7; len: 11; d_gene: TRBD1; CDR3aa: ASSLVDRGVQY